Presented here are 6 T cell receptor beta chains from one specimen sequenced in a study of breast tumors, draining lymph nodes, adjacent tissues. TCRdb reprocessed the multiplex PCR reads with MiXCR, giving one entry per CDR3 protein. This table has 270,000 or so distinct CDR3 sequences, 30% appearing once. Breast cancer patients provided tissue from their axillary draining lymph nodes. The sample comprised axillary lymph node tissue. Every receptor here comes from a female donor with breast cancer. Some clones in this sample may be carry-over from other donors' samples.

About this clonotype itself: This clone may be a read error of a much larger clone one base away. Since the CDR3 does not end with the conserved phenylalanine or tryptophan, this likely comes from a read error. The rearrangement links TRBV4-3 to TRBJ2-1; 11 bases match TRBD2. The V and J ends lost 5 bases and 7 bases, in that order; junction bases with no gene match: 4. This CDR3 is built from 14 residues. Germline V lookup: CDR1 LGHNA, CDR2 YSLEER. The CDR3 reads CASSLAGGGNEQFS. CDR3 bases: TGCGCCAGCAGCTTAGCGGGAGGGGGGAATGAGCAGTTCTCC.

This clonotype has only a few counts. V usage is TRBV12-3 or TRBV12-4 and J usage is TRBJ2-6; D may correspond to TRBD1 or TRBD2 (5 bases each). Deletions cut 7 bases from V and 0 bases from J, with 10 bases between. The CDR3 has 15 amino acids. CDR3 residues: CASKRGVSGANVLTF. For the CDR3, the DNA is TGTGCCAGCAAAAGAGGGGTCTCTGGGGCCAACGTCCTGACTTTC.

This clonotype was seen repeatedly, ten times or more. CDR3 protein: CASSLMNEQFF. CDR3 DNA sequence: TGCGCCAGCAGCTTGATGAATGAGCAGTTCTTC. This chain connects TRBV5-1 to TRBJ2-1, with D uncertain. The germline gives CDR1 SGHRS, CDR2 YFSETQ. The CDR3 is 11 amino acids. V gave up 1 base and J gave up 7 bases, with 3 bases separating them.

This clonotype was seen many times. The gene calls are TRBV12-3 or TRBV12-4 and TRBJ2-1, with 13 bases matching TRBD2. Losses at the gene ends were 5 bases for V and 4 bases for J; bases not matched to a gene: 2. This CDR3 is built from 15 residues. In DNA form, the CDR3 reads TGTGCCAGCAGTGAACTAGCGGGAGGGTACAATGAGCAGTTCTTC. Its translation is CASSELAGGYNEQFF.

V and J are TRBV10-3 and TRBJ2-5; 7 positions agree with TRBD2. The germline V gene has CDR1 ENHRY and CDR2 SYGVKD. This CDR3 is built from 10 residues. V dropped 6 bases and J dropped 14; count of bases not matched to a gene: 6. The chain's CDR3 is CAIRSGTHYF. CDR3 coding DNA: TGTGCCATCAGGAGCGGGACTCATTACTTC.

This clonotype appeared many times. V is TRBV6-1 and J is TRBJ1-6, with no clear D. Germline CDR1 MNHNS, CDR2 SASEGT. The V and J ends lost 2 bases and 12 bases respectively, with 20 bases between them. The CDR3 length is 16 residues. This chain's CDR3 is CASSESGRPTKRPLHF. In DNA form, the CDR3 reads TGTGCCAGCAGTGAATCAGGACGGCCGACCAAGAGACCCCTCCACTTT.